These T cell receptor beta chains were read from a single sample in a study of CD8 T cells in ankylosing spondylitis. MiXCR, run by TCRdb on the 5' RACE reads, gives a single entry per CDR3 protein. The sample lists 670,000 or so distinct CDR3 sequences; under 20% were seen once. The source material was blood, either unsorted or a sorted T cell fraction (not recorded which). The receptors shown here come from a male donor with ankylosing spondylitis. The CDR3 runs from the conserved cysteine through the conserved F or W. D genes are given only for firm matches. A row's size may be missing; if present it is once, few, many or a size class.

>few|TRBV4-1|TRBD2
CASSQEGRDGETQYF
>NA|TRBV5-4|TRBD1
CASSQKQGGTEAFF
>few|TRBV7-8|TRBD1
CASSFTGGGNGYTF
>many|TRBV20-1|NA
CSASKGVMNTEAFF
>few|TRBV29-1|TRBD1
CSGQGDTEAFF
>NA|TRBV4-2|TRBD2
CASSQGSGGAEDTQYF
>NA|TRBV12-3/TRBV12-4|TRBD1
CASSLTGLYNEQFF
>NA|TRBV2|TRBD1
CASSSGTGAFFSNQPQHF
>few|TRBV6-5|NA
CASSYPSALYPSAQYF
>few|TRBV4-1|TRBD2
CASRRLAGVQETQYF
>NA|TRBV7-7|NA
CASSLDGTPIETQYF
>NA|TRBV20-1|TRBD2
CSARTGGPRGTDTQYF
>NA|TRBV10-3|TRBD1
CASGEAGGTGELFF
>NA|TRBV2|TRBD1
CASTEGTGAYEQYF
>once|TRBV11-2|NA
CASSLGAPNYNEQFF
>NA|TRBV5-1|TRBD1
CASSQRQGGDDTQYF